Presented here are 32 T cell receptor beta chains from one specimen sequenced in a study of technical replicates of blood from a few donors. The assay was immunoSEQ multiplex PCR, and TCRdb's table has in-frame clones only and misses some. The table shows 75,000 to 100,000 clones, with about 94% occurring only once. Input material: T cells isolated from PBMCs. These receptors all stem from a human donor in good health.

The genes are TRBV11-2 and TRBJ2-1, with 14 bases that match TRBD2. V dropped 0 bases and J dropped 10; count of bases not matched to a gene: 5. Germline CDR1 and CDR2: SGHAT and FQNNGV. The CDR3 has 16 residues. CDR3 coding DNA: TGTGCCAGCAGCTTAGATATAGGACTAGCGGGGGGCGAGCAGTTCTTC. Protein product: CASSLDIGLAGGEQFF.

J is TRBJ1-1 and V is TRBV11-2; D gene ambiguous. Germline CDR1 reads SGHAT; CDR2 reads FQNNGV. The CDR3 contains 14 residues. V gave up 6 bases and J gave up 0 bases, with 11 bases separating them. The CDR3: CASSSGLVNTEAFF. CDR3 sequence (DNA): TGTGCCAGCAGTTCCGGACTCGTGAACACTGAAGCTTTCTTT.

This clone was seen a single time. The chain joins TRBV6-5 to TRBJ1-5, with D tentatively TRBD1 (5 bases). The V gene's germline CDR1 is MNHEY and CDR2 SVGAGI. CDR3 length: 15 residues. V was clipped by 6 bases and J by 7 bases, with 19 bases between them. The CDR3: CASSLTGEVGQPQHF. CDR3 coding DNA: TGTGCCAGCAGCTTAACAGGAGAGGTTGGGCAGCCCCAGCATTTT.

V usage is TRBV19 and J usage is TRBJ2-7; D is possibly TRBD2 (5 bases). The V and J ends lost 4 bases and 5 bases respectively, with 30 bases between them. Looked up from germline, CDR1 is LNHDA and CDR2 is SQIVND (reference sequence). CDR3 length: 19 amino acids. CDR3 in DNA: TGTGCCAGTAGTACCGGAACGACCGGGGTGAGCACCGAGAAGGACGAGCAGTACTTC. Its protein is CASSTGTTGVSTEKDEQYF.

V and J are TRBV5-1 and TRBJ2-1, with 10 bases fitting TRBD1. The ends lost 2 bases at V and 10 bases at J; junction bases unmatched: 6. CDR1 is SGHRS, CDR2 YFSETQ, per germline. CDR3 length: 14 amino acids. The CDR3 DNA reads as TGCGCCAGCAGCTTCGGGACAGGGGACTCCGAGCAGTTCTTC. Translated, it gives CASSFGTGDSEQFF.

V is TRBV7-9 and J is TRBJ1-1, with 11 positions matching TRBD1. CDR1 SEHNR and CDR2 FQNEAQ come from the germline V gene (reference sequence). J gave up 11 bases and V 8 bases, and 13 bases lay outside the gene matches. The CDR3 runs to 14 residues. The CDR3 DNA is TGTGCCAGCGGCAGCGGGACAGGGGGGATGTCGGCTTTCTTT. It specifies CASGSGTGGMSAFF.

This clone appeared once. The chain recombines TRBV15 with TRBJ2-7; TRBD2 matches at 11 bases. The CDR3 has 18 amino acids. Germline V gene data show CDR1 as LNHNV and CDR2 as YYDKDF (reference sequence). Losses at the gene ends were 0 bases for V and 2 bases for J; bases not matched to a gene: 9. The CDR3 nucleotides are TGTGCCACCAGCAGAGAAGGGTTGGGGACTAGCGGCACCTACGAGCAGTACTTC. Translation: CATSREGLGTSGTYEQYF.

The CDR3 sequence is CASSLGTGIYNEQFF. CDR3 nucleotides: TGTGCCAGCAGCTTAGGGACAGGGATCTACAATGAGCAGTTCTTC. The J gene is TRBJ2-1, the V gene TRBV7-8, with 8 nucleotides matching TRBD1. With V trimmed by 1 base and J by 3 bases, 2 bases remained unmatched. Looked up from germline, CDR1 is SGHVS and CDR2 is FQNEAQ. The CDR3 runs 15 residues.

The CDR3 here is CASSLSGRRQETQYF. CDR3 DNA sequence: TGTGCCAGCAGTTTATCAGGGAGGCGGCAAGAGACCCAGTACTTC. V gene TRBV28 combines with J gene TRBJ2-5; the D gene is possibly TRBD2 (6 bases). This CDR3 has 15 amino acids. The V gene lost 1 base and the J gene lost 2 bases, with 11 bases spanning the gap. The germline gives CDR1 MDHEN, CDR2 SYDVKM.

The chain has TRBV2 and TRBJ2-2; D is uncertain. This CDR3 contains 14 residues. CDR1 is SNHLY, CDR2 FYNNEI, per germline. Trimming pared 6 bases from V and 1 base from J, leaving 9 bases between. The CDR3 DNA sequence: TGTGCCAGCAGCCCCAGAGGGAACACCGGGGAGCTGTTTTTT. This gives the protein CASSPRGNTGELFF.

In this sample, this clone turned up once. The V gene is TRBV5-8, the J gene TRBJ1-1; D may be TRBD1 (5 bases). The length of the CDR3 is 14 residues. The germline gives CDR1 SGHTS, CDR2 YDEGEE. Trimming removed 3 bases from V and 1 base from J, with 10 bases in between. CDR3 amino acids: CASSYGGENTEAFF. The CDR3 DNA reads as TGTGCCAGCAGCTATGGGGGGGAGAACACTGAAGCTTTCTTT.

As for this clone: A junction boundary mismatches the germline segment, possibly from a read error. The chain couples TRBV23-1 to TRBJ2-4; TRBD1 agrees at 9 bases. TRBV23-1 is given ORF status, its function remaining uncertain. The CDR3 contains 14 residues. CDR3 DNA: TGCGCCAGCAGTCACCCAATCACGGGACAGGGAGCCTCATTC. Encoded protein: CASSHPITGQGASF.

The CDR3 loop reads CATSMYREQFF. In DNA, the CDR3 is TGTGCCACCAGCATGTACAGGGAGCAGTTCTTC. V and J are TRBV15 and TRBJ2-1; maybe TRBD1 (5 bases). Germline CDR1 reads LNHNV; CDR2 reads YYDKDF (reference sequence). The V end was cut by 4 bases, the J end by 10 bases, with 8 bases between. The CDR3 runs to 11 residues.

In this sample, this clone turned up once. CDR3 residues: CASSLSGREGYGYTF. The CDR3 DNA sequence: TGTGCCAGCAGCTTATCGGGCAGGGAGGGCTATGGCTACACCTTC. The chain joins TRBV7-2 to TRBJ1-2, with a possible D match to TRBD1 (5 bases). Deletions cut 2 bases from V and 4 bases from J, with 14 bases between. Germline CDR1 SGHTA, CDR2 FQGNSA. The CDR3 is made up of 15 amino acids.

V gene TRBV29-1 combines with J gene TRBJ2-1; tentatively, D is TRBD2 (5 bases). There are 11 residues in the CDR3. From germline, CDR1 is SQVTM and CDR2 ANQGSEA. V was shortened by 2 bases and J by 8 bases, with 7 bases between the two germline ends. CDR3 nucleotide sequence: TGCAGCGTTGAAAAGAGGGATGAGCAGTTCTTC. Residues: CSVEKRDEQFF.

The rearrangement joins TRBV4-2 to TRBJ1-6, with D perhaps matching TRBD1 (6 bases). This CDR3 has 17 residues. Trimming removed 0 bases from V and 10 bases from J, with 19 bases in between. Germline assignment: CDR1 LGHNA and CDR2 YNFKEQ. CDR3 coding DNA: TGTGCCAGCAGCCAAGAGCAGGGGCGATCAGCCCGATCACCCCTCCACTTT. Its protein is CASSQEQGRSARSPLHF.

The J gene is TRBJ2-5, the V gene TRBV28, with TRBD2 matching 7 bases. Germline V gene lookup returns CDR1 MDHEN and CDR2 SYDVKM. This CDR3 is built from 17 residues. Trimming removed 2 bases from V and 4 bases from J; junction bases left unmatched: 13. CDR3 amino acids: CASSLPGLADGGETQYF. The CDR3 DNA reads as TGTGCCAGCAGTTTACCGGGGCTAGCGGATGGGGGAGAGACCCAGTACTTC.

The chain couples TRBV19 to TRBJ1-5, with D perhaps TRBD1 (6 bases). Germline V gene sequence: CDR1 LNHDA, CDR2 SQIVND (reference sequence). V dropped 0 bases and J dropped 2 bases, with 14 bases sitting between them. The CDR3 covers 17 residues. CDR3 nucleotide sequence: TGTGCCAGTAGTATAGATCTTCTAGCAGGGGGCAATCAGCCCCAGCATTTT. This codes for CASSIDLLAGGNQPQHF. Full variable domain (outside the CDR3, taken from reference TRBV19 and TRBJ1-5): DGGITQSPKYLFRKEGQNVTLSCEQNLNHDAMYWYRQDPGQGLRLIYYSQIVNDFQKGDIAEGYSVSREKKESFPLTVTSAQKNPTAFYLCASSIDLLAGGNQPQHFGDGTRLSIL.

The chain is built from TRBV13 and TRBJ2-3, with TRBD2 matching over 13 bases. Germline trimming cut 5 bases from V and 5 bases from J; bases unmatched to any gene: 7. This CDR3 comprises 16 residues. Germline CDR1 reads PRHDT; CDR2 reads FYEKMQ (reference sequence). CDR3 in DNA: TGTGCCAGCAGCGGATGGACTAGCGGGAGTAAAGATACGCAGTATTTT. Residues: CASSGWTSGSKDTQYF.

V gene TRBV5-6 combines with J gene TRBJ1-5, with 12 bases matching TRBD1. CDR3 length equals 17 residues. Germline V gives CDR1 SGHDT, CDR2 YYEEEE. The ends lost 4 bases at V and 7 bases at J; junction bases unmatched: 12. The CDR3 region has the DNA TGTGCCAGCAGCGTGTACTCCCGGGACAGGGGGCAACAGCCCCAGCATTTT. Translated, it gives CASSVYSRDRGQQPQHF.

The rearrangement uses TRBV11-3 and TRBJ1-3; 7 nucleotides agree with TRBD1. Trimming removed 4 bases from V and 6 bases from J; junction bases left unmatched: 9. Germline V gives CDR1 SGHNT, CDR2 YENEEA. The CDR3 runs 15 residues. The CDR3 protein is CASSSDRRPSNTIYF. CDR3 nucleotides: TGTGCCAGCAGCTCGGACAGGCGCCCTTCAAACACCATATATTTT.

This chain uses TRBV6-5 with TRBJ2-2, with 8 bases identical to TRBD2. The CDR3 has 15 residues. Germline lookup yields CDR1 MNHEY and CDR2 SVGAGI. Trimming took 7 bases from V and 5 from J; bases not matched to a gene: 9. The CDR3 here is CASTLQTSATGELFF. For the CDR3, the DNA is TGTGCCAGCACCCTACAGACTAGCGCGACCGGGGAGCTGTTTTTT.

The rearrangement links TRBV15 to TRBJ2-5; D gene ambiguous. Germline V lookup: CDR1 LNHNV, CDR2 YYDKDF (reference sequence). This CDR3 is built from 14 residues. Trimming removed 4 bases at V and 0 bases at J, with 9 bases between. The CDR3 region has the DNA TGTGCCACCAGCAACTTTGTTGACCAAGAGACCCAGTACTTC. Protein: CATSNFVDQETQYF.

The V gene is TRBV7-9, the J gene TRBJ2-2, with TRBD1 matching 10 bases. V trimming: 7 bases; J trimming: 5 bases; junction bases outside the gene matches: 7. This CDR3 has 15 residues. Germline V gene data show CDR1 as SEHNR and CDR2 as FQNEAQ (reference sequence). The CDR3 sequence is CASIQDRGGTGELFF. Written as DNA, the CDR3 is TGTGCCAGCATACAGGACAGGGGGGGGACCGGGGAGCTGTTTTTT.

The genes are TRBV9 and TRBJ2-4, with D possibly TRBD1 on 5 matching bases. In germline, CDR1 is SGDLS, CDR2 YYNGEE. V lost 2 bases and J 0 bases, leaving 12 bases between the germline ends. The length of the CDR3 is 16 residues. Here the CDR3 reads CASSVYRRAAKNIQYF. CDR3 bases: TGTGCCAGCAGCGTTTACCGCAGGGCAGCCAAAAACATTCAGTACTTC.

The CDR3 bases are TGCGCCAGCAGTAACGGGAGAACCTCCTACAATGAGCAGTTCTTC. This sequence encodes CASSNGRTSYNEQFF. The V call is TRBV5-1, the J call TRBJ2-1; the D gene is possibly TRBD2 (6 bases). This CDR3 comprises 15 residues. Trimming stripped 5 bases from V and 0 bases from J, with 12 bases between. Germline V lookup: CDR1 SGHRS, CDR2 YFSETQ.

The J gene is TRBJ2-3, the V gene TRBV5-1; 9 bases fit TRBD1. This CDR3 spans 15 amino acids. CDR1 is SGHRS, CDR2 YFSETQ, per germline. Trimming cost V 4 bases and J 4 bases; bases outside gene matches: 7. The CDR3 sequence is CASSPTGGWADTQYF. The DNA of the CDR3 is TGCGCCAGCAGCCCTACAGGGGGCTGGGCAGATACGCAGTATTTT. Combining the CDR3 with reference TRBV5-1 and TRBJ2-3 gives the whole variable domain KAGVTQTPRYLIKTRGQQVTLSCSPISGHRSVSWYQQTPGQGLQFLFEYFSETQRNKGNFPGRFSGRQFSNSRSEMNVSTLELGDSALYLCASSPTGGWADTQYFGPGTRLTVL.

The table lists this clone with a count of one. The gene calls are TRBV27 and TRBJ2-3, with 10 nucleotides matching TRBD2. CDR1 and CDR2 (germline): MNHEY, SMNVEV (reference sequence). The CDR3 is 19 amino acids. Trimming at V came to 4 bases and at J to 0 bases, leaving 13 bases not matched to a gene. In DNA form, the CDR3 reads TGTGCCAGCAGTTCGCAGGGACTAGCGTCATCGAGCAGCACAGATACGCAGTATTTT. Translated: CASSSQGLASSSSTDTQYF.

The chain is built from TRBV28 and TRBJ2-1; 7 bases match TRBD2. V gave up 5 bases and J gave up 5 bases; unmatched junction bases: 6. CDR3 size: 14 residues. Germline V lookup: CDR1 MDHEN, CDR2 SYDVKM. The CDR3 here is CASSPTGRDNEQFF. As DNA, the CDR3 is TGTGCCAGCAGTCCTACGGGGAGGGACAATGAGCAGTTCTTC.

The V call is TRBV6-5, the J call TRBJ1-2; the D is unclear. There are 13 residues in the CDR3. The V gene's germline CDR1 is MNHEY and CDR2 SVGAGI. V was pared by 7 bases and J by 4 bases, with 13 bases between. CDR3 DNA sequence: TGTGCCAGCATATCTCGACTGAGCTATGGCTACACCTTC. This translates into CASISRLSYGYTF.

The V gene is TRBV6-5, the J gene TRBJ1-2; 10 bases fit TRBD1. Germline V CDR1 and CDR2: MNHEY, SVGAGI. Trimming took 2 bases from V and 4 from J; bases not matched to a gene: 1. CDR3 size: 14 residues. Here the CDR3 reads CASSYRDRGYGYTF. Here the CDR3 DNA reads TGTGCCAGCAGTTACCGGGACAGGGGCTATGGCTACACCTTC.

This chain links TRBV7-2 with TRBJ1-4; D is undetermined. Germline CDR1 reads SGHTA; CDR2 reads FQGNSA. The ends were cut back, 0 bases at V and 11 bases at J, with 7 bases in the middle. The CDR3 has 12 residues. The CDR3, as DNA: TGTGCCAGCAGCTTAGCGCGCCCTAAACTGTTTTTT. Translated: CASSLARPKLFF. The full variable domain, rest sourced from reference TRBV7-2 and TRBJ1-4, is GAGVSQSPSNKVTEKGKDVELRCDPISGHTALYWYRQSLGQGLEFLIYFQGNSAPDKSGLPSDRFSAERTGGSVSTLTIQRTQQEDSAVYLCASSLARPKLFFGSGTQLSVL.